The entry below gives a single T cell receptor beta chain sequence along with its context. The germline V gene has CDR1 SGHRS and CDR2 YFSETQ. V gave up 7 bases and J gave up 4 bases, with 17 bases separating them. The CDR3 consists of 14 residues. The data are from a study of shared clonotypes between healthy human individuals. Profiling relied on immunoSEQ multiplex PCR, and the TCRdb table lists in-frame clones only, not all of them. The table lists about 2.3 million clones, 85% to 95% of them singletons, with approximately 0.41% in the top ten. The receptor's source is a young man in good health. Some clones in this sample may be carry-over from other donors' samples. The gene calls are TRBV5-1 and TRBJ1-1; D may be TRBD1 (5 bases). The sample taken for sequencing was naive CD4+ T cells from PBMCs. Described subset: CD45RA+ positively selected. In DNA form, the CDR3 reads TGCGCCAGCCGCCTCCGGTTTGGGGGCACTGAAGCTTTCTTT. It specifies CASRLRFGGTEAFF.